The subject of this entry is one TCR beta chain. Its antigen remains unidentified. These data are taken from a study of response to subunit inactivated influenza vaccine. Whole-study findings and limits: Every seasonal influenza vaccination brings in few new T cells, the authors suggested.

TCRdb reanalysed the RT-PCR reads using MiXCR and keeps one entry per CDR3 protein. The data contain hundreds of thousands of distinct CDR3 sequences, approximately 17% of them singletons. The clonotype originates from a man in his fifties or sixties who received an inactivated influenza vaccine. Sequencing used PBMCs from blood, obtained approximately 5 days after vaccination.

CDR3 nucleotides: TGTGCCAGCAGTTTGATGGGCGGCGCTCAAAATACGCAGTATTTT. Its translation is CASSLMGGAQNTQYF. V is TRBV12-3 or TRBV12-4 and J is TRBJ2-3, with no clear D. CDR3 length: 15 residues. V lost 3 bases and J lost 7, with 17 bases in between.